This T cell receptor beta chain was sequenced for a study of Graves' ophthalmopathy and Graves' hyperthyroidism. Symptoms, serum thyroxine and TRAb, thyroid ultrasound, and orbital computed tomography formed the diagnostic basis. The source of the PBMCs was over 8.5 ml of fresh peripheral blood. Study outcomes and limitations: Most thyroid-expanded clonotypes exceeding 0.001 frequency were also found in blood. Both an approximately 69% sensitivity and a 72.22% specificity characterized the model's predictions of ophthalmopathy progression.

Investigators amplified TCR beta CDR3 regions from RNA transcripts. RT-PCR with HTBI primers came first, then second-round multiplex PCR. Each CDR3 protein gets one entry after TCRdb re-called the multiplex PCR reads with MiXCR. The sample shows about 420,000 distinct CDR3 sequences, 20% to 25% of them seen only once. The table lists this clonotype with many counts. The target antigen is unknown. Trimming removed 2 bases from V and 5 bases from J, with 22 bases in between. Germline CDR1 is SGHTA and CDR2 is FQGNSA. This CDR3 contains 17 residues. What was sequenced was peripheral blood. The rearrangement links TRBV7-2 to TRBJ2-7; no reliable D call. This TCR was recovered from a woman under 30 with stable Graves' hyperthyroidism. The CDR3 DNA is TGTGCCAGCAGCTTATCCGCCCTAGATTTCTTCGCCCACGAGCAGTACTTC. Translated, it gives CASSLSALDFFAHEQYF.